What follows describes a single T cell receptor beta chain. This entry is derived from a study of blood T cell repertoires in COVID-19. Study-level background: Collection of acute and convalescent COVID-19 samples took place in the United States, Italy and Spain. The analysed material was cDNA or gDNA that came from T cells, B-cell-depleted T cells, or PBMCs.

As originally analysed: Estimation of nucleated cell counts was performed using reference gene primer amplification. Profiled with immunoSEQ multiplex PCR; TCRdb holds only in-frame clones, not every one. D and trimming come from the DNA, and the V and J calls and clone size come from that table. The table shows 150,000 to 200,000 clones, with over 85% occurring only once. Seattle enrolled patients during active infection and tracked them longitudinally. Sequencing was carried out using peripheral blood. This clonotype was sampled from a woman aged 55-70 years with COVID-19, enrolled during active disease.

CDR3 loop: CASRGGVANYGYTF. The CDR3 DNA follows: TGTGCCAGCAGGGGAGGGGTCGCCAACTATGGCTACACCTTC. The rearrangement joins TRBV6-5 to TRBJ1-2, with D perhaps TRBD1 (5 bases). The germline gives CDR1 MNHEY, CDR2 SVGAGI. The CDR3 sequence is 14 residues long. The V gene lost 6 bases and the J gene lost 2 bases, with 13 bases spanning the gap.